This T cell receptor beta chain was profiled in a study of regulatory T cells in long-lasting Graves disease. Study-wide findings and caveats: There was favoring of TRBV28, TRBJ1-2 and TRBJ2-5 in persistent disease.

Germline lookup yields CDR1 SQVTM and CDR2 ANQGSEA. The V and J ends lost 5 bases and 2 bases respectively, with 14 bases between them. The length of the CDR3 is 14 residues. As to time point: newly diagnosed GD, antithyroid drugs for less than 3 months. Construction of the TCR library relied on RNA isolated from PBMCs. Relying on iRepertoire HTBI primers and Arm-PCR of CDR3 regions, the team built TCR beta libraries. TCRdb called the multiplex PCR reads again in MiXCR, with one record for every CDR3 protein. The repertoire holds 580,000 or so distinct CDR3 sequences, about 16% seen once, with 12% in the top ten. Details on this clonotype: Antigen specificity is unknown.

These data also featured in a second study, about T cells in Graves' hyperthyroidism and ophthalmopathy.

This clonotype was obtained from a man in his late teens or twenties with Graves disease. The chain has TRBV29-1 and TRBJ2-3; TRBD1 might be the D (6 bases). Sequenced material: peripheral blood mononuclear cells (PBMCs), taken at new diagnosis, from a patient treated with antithyroid drugs. The CDR3 protein is CSVRQARVTDTQYF. Written as DNA, the CDR3 is TGCAGCGTTCGACAGGCAAGGGTCACAGATACGCAGTATTTT.